This T cell receptor beta chain was found in a study of shared T cell receptors in the human thymus. Trimming took 4 bases from V and 4 from J; bases not matched to a gene: 10. The germline CDR1 and CDR2 sequences are SGHDT and YYEEEE. This CDR3 is built from 16 residues. The assay was immunoSEQ multiplex PCR, and TCRdb's table has in-frame clones only and misses some. The sample contains 650,000 to 950,000 clones, approximately 85% of which appear only once. The data were also submitted as part of a second study, on human thymus T cells. That report adds: Donors were healthy Finnish babies undergoing corrective operations for congenital heart defects. Thymus was obtained from resections taken during corrective heart surgery. Among thymic and blood repertoires, usage of V and J genes appeared biased. Highly overlapping thymic repertoires in unrelated individuals were reported by related research.

V usage is TRBV5-6 and J usage is TRBJ2-1, with 8 positions matching TRBD2. The receptor was derived from a girl younger than two with a congenital heart defect. Source material: thymocytes. CDR3 protein: CASSMDPLAEYNEQFF. The CDR3 DNA is TGTGCCAGCAGCATGGACCCACTAGCGGAATACAATGAGCAGTTCTTC. The variable domain in full, completed from reference TRBV5-6 and TRBJ2-1, reads DAGVTQSPTHLIKTRGQQVTLRCSPKSGHDTVSWYQQALGQGPQFIFQYYEEEERQRGNFPDRFSGHQFPNYSSELNVNALLLGDSALYLCASSMDPLAEYNEQFFGPGTRLTVL.